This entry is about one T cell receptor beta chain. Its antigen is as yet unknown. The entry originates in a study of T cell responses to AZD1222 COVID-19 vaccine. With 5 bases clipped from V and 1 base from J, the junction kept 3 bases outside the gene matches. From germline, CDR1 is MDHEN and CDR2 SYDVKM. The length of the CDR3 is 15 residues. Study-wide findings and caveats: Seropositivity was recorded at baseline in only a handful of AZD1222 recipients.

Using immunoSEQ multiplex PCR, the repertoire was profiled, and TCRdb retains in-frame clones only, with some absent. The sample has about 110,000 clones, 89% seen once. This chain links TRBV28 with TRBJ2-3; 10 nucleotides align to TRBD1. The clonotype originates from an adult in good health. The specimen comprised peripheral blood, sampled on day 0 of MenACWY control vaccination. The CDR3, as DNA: TGTGCCAGCAGTCGGGACAGGGGACGCACAGATACGCAGTATTTT. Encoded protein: CASSRDRGRTDTQYF.